This T cell receptor (beta chain) stems from a study of blood T cell repertoires in COVID-19. The overall study: Acute-phase and convalescent COVID-19 samples originated in the United States, Italy and Spain. PBMCs, B-cell-depleted T cells, or T cells were the source of the cDNA or gDNA that made up the material.

Germline-derived CDR1 and CDR2 are SGHTS and YDEGEE. This CDR3 has 15 residues. V trimming: 1 base; J trimming: 3 bases; junction bases outside the gene matches: 4. Clones were read by immunoSEQ multiplex PCR, and TCRdb kept only the in-frame ones, dropping some. The sample holds 310,000 or so clones, 87% seen once. The receptor's source is a woman aged 45-59 years who had recovered from COVID-19. J is TRBJ2-3 and V is TRBV5-8, with 8 bases matching TRBD2. Source material: peripheral blood. The CDR3 sequence is CASSLTAGVTDTQYF. CDR3 sequence (DNA): TGTGCCAGCAGCTTGACAGCGGGGGTTACAGATACGCAGTATTTT.